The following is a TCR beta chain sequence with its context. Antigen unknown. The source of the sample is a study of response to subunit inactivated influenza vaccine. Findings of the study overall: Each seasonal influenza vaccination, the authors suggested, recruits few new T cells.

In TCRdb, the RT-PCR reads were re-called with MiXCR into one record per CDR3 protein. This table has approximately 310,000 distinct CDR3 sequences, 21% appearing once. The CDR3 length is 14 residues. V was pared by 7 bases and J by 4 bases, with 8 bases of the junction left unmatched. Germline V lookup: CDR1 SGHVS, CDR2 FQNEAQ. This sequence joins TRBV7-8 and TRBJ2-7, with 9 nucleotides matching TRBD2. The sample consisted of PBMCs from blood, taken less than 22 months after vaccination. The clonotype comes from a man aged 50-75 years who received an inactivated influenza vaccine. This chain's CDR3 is CASTVRGRDYEQYF. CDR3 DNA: TGTGCCAGCACCGTACGCGGGAGGGATTACGAGCAGTACTTC. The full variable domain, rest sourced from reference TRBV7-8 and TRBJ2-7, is GAGVSQSPRYKVAKRGQDVALRCDPISGHVSLFWYQQALGQGPEFLTYFQNEAQLDKSGLPSDRFFAERPEGSVSTLKIQRTQQEDSAVYLCASTVRGRDYEQYFGPGTRLTVT.